The 20 T cell receptor beta chains below all came from one sample that was sequenced in a study of blood T cell repertoires in COVID-19 (dated by TCRdb to 2018 to 2021). The library relied on the immunoSEQ multiplex PCR assay. TCRdb took over this immuneACCESS table, retaining in-frame rearrangements with V and J assigned. Such tables are incomplete; in checked studies, under half of the missing clones stem from an unresolved V gene, and the remainder is unexplained. This sample gives approximately 460,000 clones in total; 80% to 90% of them show up just once. 0.9% of the sample rests with the top ten. Material: peripheral blood. Receptors originate from a man aged 18 to 29 with COVID-19, enrolled during active disease.

V gene TRBV24-1 combines with J gene TRBJ2-2; possibly TRBD2 for D (5 bases). Trimming pared 3 bases from V and 1 base from J, leaving 11 bases between. The CDR3 extends over 16 amino acids. The germline gives CDR1 KGHDR, CDR2 SFDVKD. The CDR3 nucleotides are TGTGCCACCAGTGATAACTTGGCGGGGAACACCGGGGAGCTGTTTTTT. Translation: CATSDNLAGNTGELFF.

This clone was recorded once. The V call is TRBV11-3, the J call TRBJ1-1; no reliable D call. V gave up 1 base and J gave up 1 base, with 7 bases separating them. This CDR3 is 14 amino acids long. CDR1 SGHNT and CDR2 YENEEA come from the germline V gene. The CDR3 DNA reads TGTGCCAGCAGCTTAGGGGGAGGGAACACTGAAGCTTTCTTT. Protein: CASSLGGGNTEAFF. Complete variable domain (other parts from reference TRBV11-3 and TRBJ1-1): EAGVVQSPRYKIIEKKQPVAFWCNPISGHNTLYWYLQNLGQGPELLIRYENEEAVDDSQLPKDRFSAERLKGVDSTLKIQPAELGDSAVYLCASSLGGGNTEAFFGQGTRLTVV.

This clone was detected only once. This chain joins TRBV7-6 and TRBJ1-6; 10 bases fit TRBD1. The trim removed 2 bases at V and 10 bases at J, leaving 5 bases unmatched. The length of the CDR3 is 15 residues. The germline V gene has CDR1 SGHVS and CDR2 FNYEAQ. The chain's CDR3 is CASSLIRDRGSPLHF. CDR3 DNA sequence: TGTGCCAGCAGCTTAATCCGGGACAGGGGCTCACCCCTCCACTTT.

A few counts support this clone. The chain joins TRBV24-1 to TRBJ2-1; 11 bases match TRBD2. Trimming took 6 bases from V and 6 from J; bases not matched to a gene: 3. The germline V gene encodes CDR1 KGHDR and CDR2 SFDVKD. This CDR3 is 14 amino acids long. CDR3 protein: CATSPSGGRNEQFF. DNA for the CDR3: TGTGCCACCAGTCCTAGCGGGGGGCGCAATGAGCAGTTCTTC.

The chain couples TRBV24-1 to TRBJ1-2; no definite D call. The CDR3 runs 15 residues. Germline V gene data show CDR1 as KGHDR and CDR2 as SFDVKD. V was shortened by 1 base and J by 5 bases, with 13 bases between the two germline ends. CDR3 sequence (DNA): TGTGCCACCAGTGATTTTAAAGGAGGTCGATATGGCTACACCTTC. Amino acids: CATSDFKGGRYGYTF.

The chain uses TRBV6-5 and TRBJ2-1, with D maybe TRBD1 (5 bases). Per the germline V gene, CDR1 is MNHEY and CDR2 is SVGAGI. This CDR3 has 13 amino acids. The ends were cut back, 8 bases at V and 5 bases at J, with 13 bases in the middle. CDR3 bases: TGTGCCAGCTTTGCCCCAGGGAACAATGAGCAGTTCTTC. As protein: CASFAPGNNEQFF.

The rearrangement links TRBV29-1 to TRBJ2-3, with a possible D match to TRBD2 (5 bases). V shed 4 bases and J shed 11 bases, with 16 bases lying between them. The CDR3 loop spans 12 amino acids. Germline V CDR1 and CDR2: SQVTM, ANQGSEA. The CDR3 region has the DNA TGCAGCGTTGTCAGTAGCGACTTGGAGCAGTATTTT. It codes for CSVVSSDLEQYF.

This clone was counted once. The chain has TRBV27 and TRBJ2-5; 10 nucleotides line up with TRBD1. The germline V gene has CDR1 MNHEY and CDR2 SMNVEV (reference sequence). After removal of 4 bases from V and 4 bases from J, the junction contained 6 bases not matched to a gene. The CDR3 has 15 residues. CDR3 amino acids: CASSWTGGVSETQYF. CDR3 DNA sequence: TGTGCCAGCAGTTGGACAGGGGGTGTATCAGAGACCCAGTACTTC.

The chain joins TRBV2 to TRBJ2-3, with 9 positions matching TRBD1. Germline V CDR1 and CDR2: SNHLY, FYNNEI. Trimming cost V 7 bases and J 3 bases; bases outside gene matches: 11. The CDR3 spans 16 residues. As DNA, the CDR3 is TGTGCCAGCACTTTTACCGGGACAGGGAGGACAGATACGCAGTATTTT. It is translated as CASTFTGTGRTDTQYF.

The V call is TRBV5-1, the J call TRBJ2-7; TRBD1 matches at 8 bases. CDR1 is SGHRS and CDR2 is YFSETQ in the germline V gene. The V gene end was trimmed by 0 bases and the J gene end by 7 bases; junction bases not matched to a gene: 9. The CDR3 consists of 15 residues. CDR3 coding DNA: TGCGCCAGCAGCTTGGACTATGACAGGGGAAGGGAGCAGTACTTC. The encoded protein is CASSLDYDRGREQYF.

J is TRBJ1-2 and V is TRBV9; 8 bases align to TRBD1. This CDR3 spans 14 amino acids. Trimming at V came to 4 bases and at J to 4 bases, leaving 6 bases not matched to a gene. The germline CDR1 and CDR2 sequences are SGDLS and YYNGEE. The CDR3 sequence is CASSPSDRGYGYTF. CDR3 nucleotide sequence: TGTGCCAGCAGCCCCTCAGACAGGGGCTATGGCTACACCTTC.

The chain recombines TRBV20-1 with TRBJ2-3, with 7 positions matching TRBD1. The CDR3 is 11 residues long. J gave up 10 bases and V 4 bases, and 5 bases lay outside the gene matches. Germline V gives CDR1 DFQATT, CDR2 SNEGSKA (reference sequence). The CDR3 is CSAIQGTSQYF. CDR3 in DNA: TGCAGTGCTATACAGGGGACCTCGCAGTATTTT.

V usage is TRBV6-5 and J usage is TRBJ2-3; D is uncertain. The V gene lost 9 bases and the J gene lost 2 bases, with 9 bases spanning the gap. CDR3 length: 12 residues. Germline V gives CDR1 MNHEY, CDR2 SVGAGI. The CDR3 DNA is TGTGCCAGTAGGAGAATCACAGATACGCAGTATTTT. Protein sequence: CASRRITDTQYF.

The chain carries TRBV11-3 and TRBJ2-3, with 7 bases that match TRBD2. Trimming removed 1 base from V and 4 bases from J; junction bases left unmatched: 11. From germline, CDR1 is SGHNT and CDR2 YENEEA. CDR3 size: 17 residues. The CDR3 sequence: CASSLGLVGGPSDTQYF. CDR3 sequence (DNA): TGTGCCAGCAGCTTAGGGCTAGTGGGAGGGCCTTCAGATACGCAGTATTTT.

This clone came up a few times. V usage is TRBV19 and J usage is TRBJ1-2; 7 nucleotides align to TRBD1. The CDR3 is 16 residues long. The V and J ends lost 5 bases and 0 bases, in that order; junction bases with no gene match: 9. In germline, CDR1 is LNHDA, CDR2 SQIVND (reference sequence). For the CDR3, the DNA is TGTGCCAGTAGTGCATGGACAGGATTGACTAACTATGGCTACACCTTC. The encoded protein is CASSAWTGLTNYGYTF.

To note about this clone: Within the sample, other DNA sequences also encode this same CDR3. The V gene is TRBV18, the J gene TRBJ1-1, with 9 bases that match TRBD1. The V and J ends lost 5 bases and 3 bases, in that order; junction bases with no gene match: 4. Germline values: CDR1 KGHSH, CDR2 LQKENI. The CDR3 consists of 14 residues. Here the CDR3 DNA reads TGTGCCAGCTCAAGGGACAGGGCGGACACTGAAGCTTTCTTT. Translated: CASSRDRADTEAFF.

The rearrangement joins TRBV5-4 to TRBJ2-2; D unclear. The CDR3 loop spans 13 amino acids. V lost 1 base and J lost 3, with 4 bases in between. Per the germline V gene, CDR1 is SGHNT and CDR2 is YYREEE (reference sequence). CDR3 region: CASSLIDTGELFF. In DNA, the CDR3 is TGTGCCAGCAGCTTGATAGACACCGGGGAGCTGTTTTTT.

Regarding this clone: At one boundary the junction diverges from the germline segment, which might be a read error. The chain combines TRBV7-7 with TRBJ2-1, with D unclear. In germline, CDR1 is SSHAT, CDR2 FNYEAQ (reference sequence). This CDR3 has 15 amino acids. The CDR3 region is CASSLGNSPSNEQFF. CDR3 bases: TGTGCTAGCAGCTTAGGCAATAGCCCGTCCAATGAGCAGTTCTTC.

This chain uses TRBV27 with TRBJ1-2, with a possible D match to TRBD1 (6 bases). V was pared by 6 bases and J by 3 bases, with 11 bases between. The CDR3 length is 13 residues. Germline CDR1 MNHEY, CDR2 SMNVEV (reference sequence). The CDR3 sequence: CASRLQGDYGYTF. CDR3 nucleotide sequence: TGTGCCAGCAGGCTACAGGGTGACTATGGCTACACCTTC.

Note on this clone: Other nucleotide sequences from this sample produce the same CDR3. The chain joins TRBV19 to TRBJ2-3; 9 positions match TRBD2. CDR1 is LNHDA, CDR2 SQIVND, per germline (reference sequence). The CDR3 runs 15 residues. V lost 5 bases to trimming and J lost 1 base; unmatched junction nucleotides: 4. CDR3 nucleotide sequence: TGTGCCAGTAGTCCCTTAGCGGGGGGCACAGATACGCAGTATTTT. Translation gives CASSPLAGGTDTQYF.